Presented here are 23 T cell receptor beta chains from one specimen sequenced in a study of T cell responses to AZD1222 COVID-19 vaccine (dated by TCRdb to about 2021). Explained via the paper, the time point label denotes: baseline before first vaccination. Libraries were built with the immunoSEQ multiplex PCR assay. TCRdb provides this immuneACCESS table in a form limited to in-frame rearrangements. Some clones are lacking; in checked studies, under half of them reflect an unresolved V gene, and why the rest are absent is not known. This sample holds approximately 110,000 clones; 88% were observed only once. Less than 6% of the sample is held by the ten biggest clonotypes. This specimen was peripheral blood, taken on day 0 of AZD1222 vaccination. All receptors derive from an adult in good health.

V is TRBV6-5 and J is TRBJ2-2; either TRBD1 or TRBD2 may fit D (5 bases each). The ends were cut back, 5 bases at V and 3 bases at J, with 13 bases in the middle. The CDR3 contains 15 residues. Germline values: CDR1 MNHEY, CDR2 SVGAGI. The CDR3, as DNA: TGTGCCAGCAGTCCTATGGGACCTGACACCGGGGAGCTGTTTTTT. This encodes CASSPMGPDTGELFF.

The table lists this clone with a count of one. J is TRBJ2-7 and V is TRBV7-2; perhaps TRBD1 as D (5 bases). Germline CDR1 SGHTA, CDR2 FQGNSA. Trimming removed 1 base at V and 5 bases at J, with 9 bases between. The CDR3 is 13 residues long. The CDR3 loop is CASSLVTGDEQYF. The CDR3 DNA is TGTGCCAGCAGCTTAGTCACAGGCGACGAGCAGTACTTC.

The chain has TRBV21-1 and TRBJ1-1. TRBV21-1 is designated a pseudogene. The CDR3 totals 20 residues. CDR3 bases: TGTGCCAGCAGCAAAGCCAACCTATACCGTCCCGCGGGAGGGAACACTGAAGCTTTCTTT. This translates into CASSKANLYRPAGGNTEAFF.

The chain employs TRBV6-2 or TRBV6-3 and TRBJ1-1; maybe TRBD1 (6 bases). Germline values: CDR1 MNHEY, CDR2 SVGEGT. Deletions cut 0 bases from V and 3 bases from J, with 14 bases between. The CDR3 is made up of 16 amino acids. The CDR3 reads CASSYSTGGSDTEAFF. Written as DNA, the CDR3 is TGTGCCAGCAGTTACTCGACAGGTGGATCGGACACTGAAGCTTTCTTT.

The chain carries TRBV3-1 (or the pseudogene TRBV3-2) and TRBJ2-1, with 10 bases identical to TRBD2. The germline CDR1 and CDR2 sequences are LGHDT and YNNKEL (reference sequence). Unmatched junction bases numbered 4, after V lost 4 bases and J lost 4 bases. The CDR3 is 15 residues long. The CDR3 DNA follows: TGTGCCAGCAGCCTGGGGACTAGCGCGTACAATGAGCAGTTCTTC. This gives the protein CASSLGTSAYNEQFF.

The V and J genes are TRBV5-1 and TRBJ1-2, with 7 bases that match TRBD1. CDR3 size: 14 residues. V gave up 2 bases and J gave up 3 bases; unmatched junction bases: 4. CDR1 is SGHRS, CDR2 YFSETQ, per germline. CDR3 sequence reads: CASSLITGDYGYTF. In DNA form, the CDR3 reads TGCGCCAGCAGCTTAATTACAGGGGACTATGGCTACACCTTC.

Written as DNA, the CDR3 is TGTGCCAGCAGTTACGGGGGCAACTATGGCTACACCTTC. It encodes CASSYGGNYGYTF. V usage is TRBV6-5 and J usage is TRBJ1-2, with a tentative D call TRBD1 (6 bases). Between the trimmed V and J ends, which lost 2 bases and 2 bases, there was a span of 6 bases. From germline, CDR1 is MNHEY and CDR2 SVGAGI. This CDR3 spans 13 amino acids.

On this clone itself: This sample also contains other DNA sequences that code for the same CDR3. The chain couples TRBV19 to TRBJ1-1; D perhaps matches TRBD1 (5 bases). The V gene's germline CDR1 is LNHDA and CDR2 SQIVND (reference sequence). V shed 4 bases and J shed 7 bases, with 7 bases lying between them. The CDR3 extends over 11 amino acids. The CDR3 region is CASSSRVEAFF. Written as DNA, the CDR3 is TGTGCCAGTAGTAGCAGGGTTGAAGCTTTCTTT.

This chain joins TRBV11-1 and TRBJ1-1; 9 bases agree with TRBD1. CDR1 and CDR2 (germline): SGHAT, FQDESV (reference sequence). CDR3 length: 15 amino acids. The ends lost 0 bases at V and 4 bases at J; junction bases unmatched: 3. The CDR3 sequence is CASSLAGQGITEAFF. The CDR3 region has the DNA TGTGCCAGCAGCTTAGCCGGACAGGGGATCACTGAAGCTTTCTTT. The whole variable domain, remainder taken from reference TRBV11-1 and TRBJ1-1, is EAEVAQSPRYKITEKSQAVAFWCDPISGHATLYWYRQILGQGPELLVQFQDESVVDDSQLPKDRFSAERLKGVDSTLKIQPAELGDSAMYLCASSLAGQGITEAFFGQGTRLTVV.

The V call is TRBV11-2, the J call TRBJ2-5; possibly TRBD1 for D (5 bases). The CDR3 runs 13 residues. Germline CDR1 reads SGHAT; CDR2 reads FQNNGV. Trimming left V 4 bases short and J 5 bases short, with 11 bases between. As DNA, the CDR3 is TGTGCCAGCAGCTCAGGGCTAGGGGAGACCCAGTACTTC. Protein sequence: CASSSGLGETQYF.

The gene calls are TRBV27 and TRBJ1-1, with 9 bases aligning to TRBD1. The CDR3 has 15 residues. Germline trimming cut 6 bases from V and 1 base from J; bases unmatched to any gene: 6. Germline V lookup: CDR1 MNHEY, CDR2 SMNVEV (reference sequence). The CDR3 here is CASSGWTGANTEAFF. The CDR3 bases are TGTGCCAGCAGCGGGTGGACAGGGGCGAACACTGAAGCTTTCTTT.

The gene calls are TRBV7-2 and TRBJ1-1; a weak D match, TRBD1 (5 bases). The CDR3 consists of 14 residues. V shed 5 bases and J shed 7 bases, with 17 bases lying between them. Germline V gives CDR1 SGHTA, CDR2 FQGNSA. The CDR3 sequence is CASSLDSTIDEAFF. CDR3 in DNA: TGTGCCAGCAGCCTTGACAGTACGATTGATGAAGCTTTCTTT.

V is TRBV4-1 and J is TRBJ1-1; 10 bases line up with TRBD1. CDR1 is MGHRA and CDR2 is YSYEKL in the germline V gene. CDR3 size: 15 residues. V was clipped by 3 bases and J by 4 bases; unmatched bases: 5. The CDR3 is CASSHKDRGGTEAFF. CDR3 bases: TGCGCCAGCAGCCATAAGGACAGGGGGGGCACTGAAGCTTTCTTT.

The chain recombines TRBV3-1 (or the pseudogene TRBV3-2) with TRBJ2-7; the D is unclear. With 0 bases removed from V and 5 bases from J, the gap between germline ends came to 8 bases. Per germline, CDR1 LGHDT and CDR2 YNNKEL (reference sequence). The CDR3 is 13 residues long. CDR3 region: CASSQDPYDEQYF. The CDR3 region has the DNA TGTGCCAGCAGCCAAGACCCCTACGACGAGCAGTACTTC.

The V gene is TRBV6-5, the J gene TRBJ2-7; 9 bases align to TRBD1. This CDR3 has 15 amino acids. CDR1 and CDR2 (germline): MNHEY, SVGAGI. V was pared by 5 bases and J by 1 base, with 6 bases of the junction left unmatched. The chain's CDR3 is CASSLWGTGSYEQYF. The DNA of the CDR3 is TGTGCCAGCAGTCTTTGGGGGACAGGGTCCTACGAGCAGTACTTC.

In its sample, this clone was seen once. The genes are TRBV6-5 and TRBJ1-1; 8 positions agree with TRBD1. Per the germline V gene, CDR1 is MNHEY and CDR2 is SVGAGI. After removal of 6 bases from V and 2 bases from J, the junction contained 8 bases not matched to a gene. This CDR3 contains 15 residues. Here the CDR3 reads CASSNPTGDNTEAFF. Written as DNA, the CDR3 is TGTGCCAGCAGCAACCCGACAGGGGATAACACTGAAGCTTTCTTT.

This chain connects TRBV6-5 to TRBJ2-6; D unclear. V shed 6 bases and J shed 0 bases, with 9 bases lying between them. Germline CDR1 reads MNHEY; CDR2 reads SVGAGI. The CDR3 covers 15 residues. CDR3 amino acids: CASSVTLSGANVLTF. The CDR3 DNA reads TGTGCCAGCAGCGTTACTCTCTCTGGGGCCAACGTCCTGACTTTC.

V is TRBV6-6 and J is TRBJ2-2, with 9 positions matching TRBD1. Germline lookup yields CDR1 MNHNY and CDR2 SVGAGI (reference sequence). Unmatched junction bases numbered 9, after V lost 6 bases and J lost 4 bases. The CDR3 runs to 16 residues. CDR3 coding DNA: TGTGCCAGCAGGCCCCCCTCGGGACAGGGCACCGGGGAGCTGTTTTTT. This sequence encodes CASRPPSGQGTGELFF.

The rearrangement joins TRBV21-1 to TRBJ2-2; the table's D call, TRBD2, has no DNA check behind it. TRBV21-1 is recorded as a pseudogene. The CDR3 totals 16 residues. CDR3 sequence (DNA): TGTGCCAGCAGCAAATTCCGCGAAGAGATAACCGGGGAGCTGTTTTTT. Translating gives CASSKFREEITGELFF.

The V and J genes are TRBV6-5 and TRBJ1-6, with 9 bases aligning to TRBD1. Unmatched junction bases numbered 5, after V lost 6 bases and J lost 8 bases. The CDR3 is made up of 14 amino acids. Germline CDR1 is MNHEY and CDR2 is SVGAGI. In DNA form, the CDR3 reads TGTGCCAGCAGACGGGGACAGGGCGATTCACCCCTCCACTTT. This sequence encodes CASRRGQGDSPLHF.

V usage is TRBV28 and J usage is TRBJ2-1; 8 nucleotides match TRBD2. Germline-derived CDR1 and CDR2 are MDHEN and SYDVKM. Unmatched junction bases numbered 7, after V lost 6 bases and J lost 6 bases. The CDR3 has 14 amino acids. In nucleotides, the CDR3 is TGTGCCAGCAGCCCGGGAGGGACGGGCAATGAGCAGTTCTTC. As protein: CASSPGGTGNEQFF.

The chain joins TRBV7-9 to TRBJ1-3; possible D gene TRBD1, 6 bases. This CDR3 comprises 16 residues. Germline-derived CDR1 and CDR2 are SEHNR and FQNEAQ (reference sequence). Trimming cost V 1 base and J 0 bases, with 10 bases left between them. CDR3 nucleotides: TGTGCCAGCAGCTTAGGGAGACAGGTCTCTGGAAACACCATATATTTT. It yields the protein CASSLGRQVSGNTIYF.

With respect to this clone: At one boundary the junction diverges from the germline segment, which might be a read error. J is TRBJ1-5 and V is TRBV19; 7 bases map to TRBD1. Looked up from germline, CDR1 is LNHDA and CDR2 is SQIVND (reference sequence). This CDR3 has 15 residues. This CDR3 reads CASSIVGGGDQPQHF. As DNA, the CDR3 is TGTGCCAGTAGTATAGTTGGAGGGGGCGATCAGCCTCAGCATTTT.